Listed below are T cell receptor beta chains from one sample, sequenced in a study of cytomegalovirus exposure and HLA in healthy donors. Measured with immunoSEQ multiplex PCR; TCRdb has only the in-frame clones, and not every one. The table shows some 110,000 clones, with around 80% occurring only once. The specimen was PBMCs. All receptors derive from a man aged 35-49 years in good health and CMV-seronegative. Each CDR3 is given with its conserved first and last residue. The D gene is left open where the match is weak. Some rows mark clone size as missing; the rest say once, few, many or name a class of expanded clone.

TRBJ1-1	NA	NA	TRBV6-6	TGTGCCAGTAGCGCGGGCCCCCAGAGGGCTGAAGCTTTCTTT	CASSAGPQRAEAFF
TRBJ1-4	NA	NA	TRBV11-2	TGTGCCAGCAGCTTAGGACAGAGTAATGAAAAACTGTTTTTT	CASSLGQSNEKLFF
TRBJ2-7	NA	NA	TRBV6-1	TGTGCCAGCAGTTCGGACTGGACCTCCTACGAGCAGTACTTC	CASSSDWTSYEQYF
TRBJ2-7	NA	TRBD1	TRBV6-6	TGTGCCAGCAGACTACAGGGGGCCTCCTACGAGCAGTACTTC	CASRLQGASYEQYF
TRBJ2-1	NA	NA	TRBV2	TGTGCCACCAACCGGGGGTACGCCTACAATGAGCAGTTCTTC	CATNRGYAYNEQFF
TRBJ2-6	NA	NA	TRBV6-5	TGTGCCAGCAGTTGGCGGGCAGCAACTGGGGCCAACGTCCTGACTTTC	CASSWRAATGANVLTF
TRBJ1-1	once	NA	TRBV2	TGTGCCAGCACTCGAGAGGGGGCTGAAGCTTTCTTT	CASTREGAEAFF
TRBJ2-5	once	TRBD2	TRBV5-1	TGCGCCAGCAGATTAGGACTAGCGGGACCCCAAGAGACCCAGTACTTC	CASRLGLAGPQETQYF
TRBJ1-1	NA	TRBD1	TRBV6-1	TGTGCCAGCAGTGACAGGGGGCTCGACACTGAAGCTTTCTTT	CASSDRGLDTEAFF
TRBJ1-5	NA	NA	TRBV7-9	TGTTCCAGCAGCTTAGAAGGGGGCAATCAGCCCCAGCATTTT	CSSSLEGGNQPQHF
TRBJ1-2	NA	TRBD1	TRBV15	TGTGCCACCAGCAGGCCAGGGACAGACTATGGCTACACCTTC	CATSRPGTDYGYTF
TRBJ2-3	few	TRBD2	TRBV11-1	TGTGCCAGCAGCTTAGCGCTTTCGGGGGGGACGCAGTATTTT	CASSLALSGGTQYF
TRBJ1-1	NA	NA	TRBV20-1	TGCAGTGCAGGGGAGGCCACTGAAGCTTTCTTT	CSAGEATEAFF
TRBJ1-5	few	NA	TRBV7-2	TGTGCCAGCAGCCGAGACGGGGAAGATCAGCCCCAGCATTTT	CASSRDGEDQPQHF
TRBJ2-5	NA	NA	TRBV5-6	TGTGCCAGCAGCTTGAACTGGGGAGCGGAGACCCAGTACTTC	CASSLNWGAETQYF
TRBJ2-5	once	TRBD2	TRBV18	TGTGCCAGCTCACCATTCGCGGGGGGCAACCAAGAGACCCAGTACTTC	CASSPFAGGNQETQYF